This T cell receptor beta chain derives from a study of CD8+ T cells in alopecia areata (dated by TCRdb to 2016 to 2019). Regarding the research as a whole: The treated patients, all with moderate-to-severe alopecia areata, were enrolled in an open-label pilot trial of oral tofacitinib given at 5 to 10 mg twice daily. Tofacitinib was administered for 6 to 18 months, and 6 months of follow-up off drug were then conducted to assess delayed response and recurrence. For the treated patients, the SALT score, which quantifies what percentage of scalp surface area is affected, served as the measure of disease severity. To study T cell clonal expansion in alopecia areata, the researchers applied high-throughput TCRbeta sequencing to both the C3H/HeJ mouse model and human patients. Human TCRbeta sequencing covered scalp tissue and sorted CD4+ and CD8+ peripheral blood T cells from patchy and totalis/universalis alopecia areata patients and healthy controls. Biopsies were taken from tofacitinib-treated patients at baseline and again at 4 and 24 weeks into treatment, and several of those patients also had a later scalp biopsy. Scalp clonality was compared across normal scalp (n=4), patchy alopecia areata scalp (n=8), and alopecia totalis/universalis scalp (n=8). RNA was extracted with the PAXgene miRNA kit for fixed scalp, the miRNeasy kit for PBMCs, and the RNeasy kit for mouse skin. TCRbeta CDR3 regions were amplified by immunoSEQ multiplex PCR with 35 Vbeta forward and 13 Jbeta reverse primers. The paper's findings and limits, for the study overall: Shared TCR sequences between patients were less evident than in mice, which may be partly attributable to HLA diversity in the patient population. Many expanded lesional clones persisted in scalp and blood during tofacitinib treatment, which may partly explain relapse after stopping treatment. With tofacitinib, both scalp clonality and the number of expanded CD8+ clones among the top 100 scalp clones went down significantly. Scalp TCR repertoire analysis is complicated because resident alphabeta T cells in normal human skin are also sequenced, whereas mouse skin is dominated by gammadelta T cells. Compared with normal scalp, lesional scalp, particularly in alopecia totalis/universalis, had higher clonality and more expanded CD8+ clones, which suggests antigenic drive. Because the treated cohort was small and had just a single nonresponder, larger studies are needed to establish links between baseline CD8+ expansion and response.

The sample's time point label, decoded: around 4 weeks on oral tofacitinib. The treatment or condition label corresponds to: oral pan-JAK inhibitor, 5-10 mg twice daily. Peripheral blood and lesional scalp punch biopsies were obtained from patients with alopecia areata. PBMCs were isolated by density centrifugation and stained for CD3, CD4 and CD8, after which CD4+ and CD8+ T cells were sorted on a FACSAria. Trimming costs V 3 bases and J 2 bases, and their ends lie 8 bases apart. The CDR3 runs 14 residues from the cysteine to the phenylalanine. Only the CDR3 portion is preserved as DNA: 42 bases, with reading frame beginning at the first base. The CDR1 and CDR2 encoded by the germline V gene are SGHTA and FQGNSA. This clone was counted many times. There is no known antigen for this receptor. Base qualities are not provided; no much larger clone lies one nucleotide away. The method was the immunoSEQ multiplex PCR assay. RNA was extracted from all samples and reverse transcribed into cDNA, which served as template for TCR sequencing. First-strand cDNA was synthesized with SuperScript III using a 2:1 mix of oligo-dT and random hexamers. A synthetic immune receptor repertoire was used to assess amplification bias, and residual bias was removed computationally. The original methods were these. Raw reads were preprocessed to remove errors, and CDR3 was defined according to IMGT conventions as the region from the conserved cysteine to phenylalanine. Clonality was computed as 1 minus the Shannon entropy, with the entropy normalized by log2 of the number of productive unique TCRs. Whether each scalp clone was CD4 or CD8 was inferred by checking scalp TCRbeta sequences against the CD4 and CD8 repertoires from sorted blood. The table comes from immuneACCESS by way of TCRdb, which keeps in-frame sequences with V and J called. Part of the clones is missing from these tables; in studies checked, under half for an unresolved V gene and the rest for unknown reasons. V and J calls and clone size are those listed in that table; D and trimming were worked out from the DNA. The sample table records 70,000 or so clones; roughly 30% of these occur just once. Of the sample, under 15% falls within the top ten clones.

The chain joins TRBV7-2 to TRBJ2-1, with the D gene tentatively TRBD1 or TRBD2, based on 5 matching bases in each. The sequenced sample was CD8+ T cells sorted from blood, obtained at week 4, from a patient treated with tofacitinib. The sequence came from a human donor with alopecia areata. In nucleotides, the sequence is TGTGCCAGCAGCTTGGGGGAAACCTACAATGAGCAGTTCTTC. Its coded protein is CASSLGETYNEQFF.